The source of this T cell receptor (beta chain) is a study of T-cell memory formation after mild COVID-19. Whole-study results and caveats: Pre-infection memory harbored some responding clones, suggesting cross-reactive memory joined.

Points on this clonotype: Its antigen is undetermined.

One entry per CDR3 protein, called by TCRdb with MiXCR from the 5' RACE reads. The sample lists a few hundred thousand distinct CDR3 sequences, more than 15% occurring once. Germline loops: CDR1 MGHRA, CDR2 YSYEKL. CDR3 length: 17 residues. The junction had 15 bases not matched to a gene; V was cut back by 3 bases and J by 9 bases. The gene calls are TRBV4-1 and TRBJ2-1; 9 nucleotides match TRBD2. The clonotype originates from a man aged 18-30 years who had mild COVID-19 (a few samples of this study predate the infection). Cell type and time point are not known. Sequencing input: PBMCs or a T cell subset sorted from them (not recorded which). As DNA, the CDR3 is TGCGCCAGCAGCCACTCTCGGCTGGGACTAGCATTGAGTGAGCAGTTCTTC. Residues: CASSHSRLGLALSEQFF.